This paragraph reports one T cell receptor (beta chain). The data were produced by immunoSEQ multiplex PCR, yet TCRdb's version contains in-frame clones alone and is incomplete. The sample contains more than 200,000 clones, around nine tenths of which appear only once. The data belong to a study of blood T cell repertoires in COVID-19. V lost 0 bases, J lost 6 bases, and 6 bases stayed unmatched. Germline CDR1 is SGHTA and CDR2 is FQGNSA. The CDR3 totals 16 residues. This chain connects TRBV7-2 to TRBJ2-7, with 12 positions matching TRBD2. This TCR came from a woman aged 55-75 years with COVID-19, enrolled during active disease. Sequencing was carried out using peripheral blood. In DNA, the CDR3 is TGTGCCAGCAGCTTAGCCCTAGCGGGAGGGCCCCGCGAGCAGTACTTC. Its translation is CASSLALAGGPREQYF.